This TCR beta chain is from a study of blood T cell repertoires in COVID-19. Study details: Whether acute or convalescent, the COVID-19 samples came from the United States, Italy and Spain. PBMCs, B-cell-depleted T cells, or T cells provided the cDNA or gDNA that made up the material.

Sequencing was performed with immunoSEQ multiplex PCR; in TCRdb, only in-frame clones are kept and a portion is missing. The sample carries approximately 190,000 clones, 85% to 90% recorded once. As for this clone: This sample includes further DNA sequences coding for the same CDR3.

V lost 2 bases to trimming and J lost 4 bases, with 6 bases between them. CDR3 length: 12 amino acids. Per the germline V gene, CDR1 is SGHVS and CDR2 is FQNEAQ. Specimen: peripheral blood. This chain uses TRBV7-8 with TRBJ2-7; TRBD1 is a possible D gene (5 bases). This sequence was found in a man of 80 years or more with acute or convalescent COVID-19. CDR3 nucleotides: TGTGCCAGCAGCTTACAGGGTTACGAGCAGTACTTC. Translated: CASSLQGYEQYF.